This T cell receptor (beta chain) was recorded in a study of response to subunit inactivated influenza vaccine. TCRdb independently ran MiXCR on the RT-PCR reads; one entry per CDR3 protein. The table records fewer than 600,000 distinct CDR3 sequences, approximately 7.3% of them present only once. This clonotype was observed at least ten times. Its antigen is not identified. Study-level results: Authors suggested each seasonal influenza vaccination recruits few new T cells.

The V gene's germline CDR1 is LNHNV and CDR2 YYDKDF (reference sequence). This CDR3 is 13 amino acids long. Trimming stripped 4 bases from V and 0 bases from J, with 5 bases between. The sequence derives from a man aged 45 to 75 who received an inactivated influenza vaccine. This chain links TRBV15 with TRBJ2-3; D is undetermined. This material consisted of PBMCs from blood, taken approximately 25 months after vaccination. The CDR3 DNA reads TGTGCCACCAGCACCAGGAGCACAGATACGCAGTATTTT. Its protein is CATSTRSTDTQYF.